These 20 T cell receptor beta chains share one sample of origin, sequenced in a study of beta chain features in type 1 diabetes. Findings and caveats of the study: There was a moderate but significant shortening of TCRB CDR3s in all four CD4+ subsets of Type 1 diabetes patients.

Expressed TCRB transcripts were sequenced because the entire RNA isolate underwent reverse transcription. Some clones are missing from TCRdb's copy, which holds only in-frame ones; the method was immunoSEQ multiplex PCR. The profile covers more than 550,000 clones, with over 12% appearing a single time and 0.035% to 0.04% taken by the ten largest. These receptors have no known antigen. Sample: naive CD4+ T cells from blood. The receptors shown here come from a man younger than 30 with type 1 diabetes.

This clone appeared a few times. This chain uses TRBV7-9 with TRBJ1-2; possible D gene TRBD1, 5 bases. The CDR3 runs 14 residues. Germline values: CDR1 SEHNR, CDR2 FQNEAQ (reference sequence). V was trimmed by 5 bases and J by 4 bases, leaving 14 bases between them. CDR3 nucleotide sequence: TGTGCCAGCAGCCTACGTGGGGCTGGCTATGGCTACACCTTC. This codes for CASSLRGAGYGYTF.

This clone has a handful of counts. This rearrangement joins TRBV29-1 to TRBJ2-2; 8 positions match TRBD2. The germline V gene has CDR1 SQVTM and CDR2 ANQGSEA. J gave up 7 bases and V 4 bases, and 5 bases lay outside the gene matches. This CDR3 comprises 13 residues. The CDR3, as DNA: TGCAGCGTTGCTGAAAGCGGGGGCGGGGAGCTGTTTTTT. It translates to CSVAESGGGELFF.

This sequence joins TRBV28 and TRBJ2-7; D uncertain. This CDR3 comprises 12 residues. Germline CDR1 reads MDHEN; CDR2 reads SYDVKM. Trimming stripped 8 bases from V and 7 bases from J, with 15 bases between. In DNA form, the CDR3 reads TGTGCCAGCCGAGACAAAGGAGTGGAGCAGTACTTC. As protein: CASRDKGVEQYF.

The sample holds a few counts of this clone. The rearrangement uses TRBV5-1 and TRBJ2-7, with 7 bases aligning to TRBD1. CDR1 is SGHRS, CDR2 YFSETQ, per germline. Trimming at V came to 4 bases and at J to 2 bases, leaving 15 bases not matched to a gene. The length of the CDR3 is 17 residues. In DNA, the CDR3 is TGCGCCAGCAGCCCAGGGCAAGGGGGCGCGCAGGCCTACGAGCAGTACTTC. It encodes CASSPGQGGAQAYEQYF.

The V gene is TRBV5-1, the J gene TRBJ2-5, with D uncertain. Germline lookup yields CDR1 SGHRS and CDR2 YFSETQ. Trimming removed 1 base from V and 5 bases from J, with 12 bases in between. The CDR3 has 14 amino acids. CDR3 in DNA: TGCGCCAGCAGCTTGTTGTCGGACGAGGAGACCCAGTACTTC. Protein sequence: CASSLLSDEETQYF. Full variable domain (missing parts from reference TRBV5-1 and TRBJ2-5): KAGVTQTPRYLIKTRGQQVTLSCSPISGHRSVSWYQQTPGQGLQFLFEYFSETQRNKGNFPGRFSGRQFSNSRSEMNVSTLELGDSALYLCASSLLSDEETQYFGPGTRLLVL.

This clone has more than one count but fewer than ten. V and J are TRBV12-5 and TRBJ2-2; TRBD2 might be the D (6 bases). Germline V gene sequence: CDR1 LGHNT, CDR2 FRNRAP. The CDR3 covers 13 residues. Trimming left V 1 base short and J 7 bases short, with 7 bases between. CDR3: CASGLAGGGELFF. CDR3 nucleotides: TGTGCTAGTGGTTTGGCCGGGGGCGGGGAGCTGTTTTTT.

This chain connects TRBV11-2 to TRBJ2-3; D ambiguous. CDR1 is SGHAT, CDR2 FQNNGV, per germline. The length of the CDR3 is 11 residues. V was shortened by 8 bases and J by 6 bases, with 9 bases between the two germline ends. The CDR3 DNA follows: TGTGCCAGCGAAATTCGCGATACGCAGTATTTT. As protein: CASEIRDTQYF.

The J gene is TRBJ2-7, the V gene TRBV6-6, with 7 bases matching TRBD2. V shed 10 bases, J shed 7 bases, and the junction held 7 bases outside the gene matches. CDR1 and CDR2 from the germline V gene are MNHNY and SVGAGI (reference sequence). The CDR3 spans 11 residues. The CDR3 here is CAISNGGEQYF. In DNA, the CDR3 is TGTGCCATCTCTAACGGGGGGGAGCAGTACTTC.

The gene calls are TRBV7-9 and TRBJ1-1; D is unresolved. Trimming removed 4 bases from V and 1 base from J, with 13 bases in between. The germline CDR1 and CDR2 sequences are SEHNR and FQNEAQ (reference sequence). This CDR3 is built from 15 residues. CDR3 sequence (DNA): TGTGCCAGCAGCTCTTGGAGGAGCCCGAACACTGAAGCTTTCTTT. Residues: CASSSWRSPNTEAFF.

This CDR3 reads CASSIHRPNTEAFF. In DNA form, the CDR3 reads TGTGCCAGTAGTATACACAGACCGAACACTGAAGCTTTCTTT. The chain carries TRBV19 and TRBJ1-1, with D unclear. This CDR3 comprises 14 residues. CDR1 and CDR2 from the germline V gene are LNHDA and SQIVND (reference sequence). V was clipped by 2 bases and J by 1 base, with 8 bases between them.

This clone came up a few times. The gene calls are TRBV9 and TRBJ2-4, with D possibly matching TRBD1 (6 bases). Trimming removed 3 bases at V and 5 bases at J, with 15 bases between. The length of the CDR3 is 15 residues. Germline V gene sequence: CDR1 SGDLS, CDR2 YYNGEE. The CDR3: CASSGRTGSQNIQYF. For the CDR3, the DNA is TGTGCCAGCAGCGGACGTACAGGGTCCCAAAACATTCAGTACTTC.

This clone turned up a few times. CDR3 amino acids: CAWSRGLAGYNEQFF. CDR3 in DNA: TGTGCCTGGAGTAGGGGACTAGCAGGATACAATGAGCAGTTCTTC. The gene calls are TRBV30 and TRBJ2-1; 9 nucleotides line up with TRBD2. Germline CDR1 reads GTSNPN; CDR2 reads SVGIG (reference sequence). The CDR3 has 15 amino acids. V trimming: 2 bases; J trimming: 4 bases; junction bases outside the gene matches: 6.

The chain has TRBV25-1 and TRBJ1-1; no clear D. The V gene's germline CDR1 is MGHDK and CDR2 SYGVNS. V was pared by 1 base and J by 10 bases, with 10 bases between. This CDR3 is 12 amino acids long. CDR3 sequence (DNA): TGTGCCAGCAGTGAATCTTGGATAGGAGCTTTCTTT. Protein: CASSESWIGAFF. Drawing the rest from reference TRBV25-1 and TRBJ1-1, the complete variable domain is EADIYQTPRYLVIGTGKKITLECSQTMGHDKMYWYQQDPGMELHLIHYSYGVNSTEKGDLSSESTVSRIRTEHFPLTLESARPSHTSQYLCASSESWIGAFFGQGTRLTVV.

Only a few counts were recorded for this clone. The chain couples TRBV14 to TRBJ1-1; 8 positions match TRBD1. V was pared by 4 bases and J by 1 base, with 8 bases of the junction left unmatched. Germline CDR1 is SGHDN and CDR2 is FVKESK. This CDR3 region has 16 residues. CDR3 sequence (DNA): TGTGCCAGCAGCCTTTACTACGGACAGGGGAACACTGAAGCTTTCTTT. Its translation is CASSLYYGQGNTEAFF.

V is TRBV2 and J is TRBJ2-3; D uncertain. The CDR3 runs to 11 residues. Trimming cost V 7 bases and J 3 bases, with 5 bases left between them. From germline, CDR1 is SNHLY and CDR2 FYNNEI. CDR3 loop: CASNPTDTQYF. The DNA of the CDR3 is TGTGCCAGCAACCCTACAGATACGCAGTATTTT.

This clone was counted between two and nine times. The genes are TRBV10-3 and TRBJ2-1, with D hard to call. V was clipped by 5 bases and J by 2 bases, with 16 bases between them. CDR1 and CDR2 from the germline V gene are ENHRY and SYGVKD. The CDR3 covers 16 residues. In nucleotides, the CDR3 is TGTGCCATCAGTCCGGATGGGCCTAGTCCCTACAATGAGCAGTTCTTC. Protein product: CAISPDGPSPYNEQFF.

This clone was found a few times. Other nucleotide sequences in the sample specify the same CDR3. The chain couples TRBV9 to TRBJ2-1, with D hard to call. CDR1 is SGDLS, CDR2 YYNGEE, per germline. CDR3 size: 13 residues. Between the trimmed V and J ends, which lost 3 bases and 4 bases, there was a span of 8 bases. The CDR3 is CASSGTLYNEQFF. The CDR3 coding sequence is TGTGCCAGCAGCGGGACCTTGTACAATGAGCAGTTCTTC.

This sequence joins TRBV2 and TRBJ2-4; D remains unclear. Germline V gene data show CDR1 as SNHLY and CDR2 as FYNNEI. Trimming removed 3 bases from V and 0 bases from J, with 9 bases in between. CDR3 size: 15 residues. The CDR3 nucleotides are TGTGCCAGCAGTGACGGCAGCCTAGCCAAAAACATTCAGTACTTC. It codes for CASSDGSLAKNIQYF.

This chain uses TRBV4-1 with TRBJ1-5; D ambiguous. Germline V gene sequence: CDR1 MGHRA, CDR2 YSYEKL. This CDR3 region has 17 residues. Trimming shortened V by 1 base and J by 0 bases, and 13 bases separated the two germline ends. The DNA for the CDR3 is TGCGCCAGCAGCCAAGGCCTCGCTTGGGTTAGCAATCAGCCCCAGCATTTT. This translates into CASSQGLAWVSNQPQHF.

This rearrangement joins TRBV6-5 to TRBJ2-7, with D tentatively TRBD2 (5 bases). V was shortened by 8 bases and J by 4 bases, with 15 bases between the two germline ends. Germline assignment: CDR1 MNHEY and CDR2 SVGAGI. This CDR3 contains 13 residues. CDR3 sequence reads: CASSREGGYEQYF. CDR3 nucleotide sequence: TGTGCCAGCTCGAGAGAGGGTGGTTACGAGCAGTACTTC.